This passage covers 20 T cell receptor beta chains from one sample sequenced in a study of blood T cell repertoires in COVID-19 (dated by TCRdb to about 2020). Receptor libraries were prepared by the immunoSEQ multiplex PCR assay. This is the immuneACCESS table as TCRdb keeps it, with only in-frame sequences that have V and J called. A part of the clones is gone; compared with another copy, unresolved V genes explain less than half, and the rest is unexplained. The sample table contains about 67,000 clones; only one count was recorded for about 90% of them. Just under 4.5% of the sample lies in the top ten. Sequences were obtained from peripheral blood. These receptors all come from a man in his forties or fifties with active COVID-19.

The chain couples TRBV5-1 to TRBJ1-2, with 8 bases lining up with TRBD1. There are 17 residues in the CDR3. Germline CDR1 SGHRS, CDR2 YFSETQ. The V segment lost 4 bases and the J segment 0 bases; nucleotides outside the gene matches: 11. CDR3 coding DNA: TGCGCCAGCAGCAACGGACAGGGTGGGGTAGCTAACTATGGCTACACCTTC. This encodes CASSNGQGGVANYGYTF.

The rearrangement links TRBV5-4 to TRBJ2-7, with D possibly matching TRBD1 (7 bases). The V gene lost 4 bases and the J gene lost 4 bases, with 12 bases spanning the gap. CDR3 length: 13 residues. The germline gives CDR1 SGHNT, CDR2 YYREEE (reference sequence). CDR3 in DNA: TGTGCCAGCAGCAGACAGGGACTTTACGAGCAGTACTTC. It is translated as CASSRQGLYEQYF.

The chain uses TRBV7-3 and TRBJ1-1; the D is unclear. Germline V lookup: CDR1 SGHTA, CDR2 FQGTGA. The CDR3 has 15 residues. The V end was cut by 2 bases, the J end by 1 base, with 11 bases between. The chain's CDR3 is CASSLDGGPNTEAFF. The CDR3, as DNA: TGTGCCAGCAGCTTAGATGGAGGGCCGAACACTGAAGCTTTCTTT.

The gene calls are TRBV29-1 and TRBJ2-7, with D possibly matching TRBD1 (5 bases). CDR1 SQVTM and CDR2 ANQGSEA come from the germline V gene. V lost 4 bases, J lost 8 bases, and 9 bases lay in between. CDR3 length equals 10 residues. CDR3 nucleotide sequence: TGCAGCGTTGGGGCAGGGCAGCAGTACTTC. This codes for CSVGAGQQYF.

The V call is TRBV25-1, the J call TRBJ1-2, with TRBD1 identical over 7 bases. CDR1 and CDR2 from the germline V gene are MGHDK and SYGVNS. V was clipped by 4 bases and J by 2 bases; unmatched bases: 4. The CDR3 sequence is 14 residues long. The CDR3 DNA follows: TGTGCCAGCAGTGGTGACAGGGCCAACTATGGCTACACCTTC. Translation gives CASSGDRANYGYTF.

A note on this clone: A read error may produce the germline difference seen at one junction end. The CDR3 spells CASSQARGGLGHRGAVF. In DNA, the CDR3 is TGTGCCAGCAGCCAAGCCCGGGGGGGCCTAGGGCACCGGGGAGCTGTTTTT. V gene TRBV3-1 (or the pseudogene TRBV3-2) combines with J gene TRBJ2-2; TRBD2 agrees at 8 bases. Germline V gene data show CDR1 as LGHDT and CDR2 as YNNKEL (reference sequence). The CDR3 is 17 residues long.

CDR3 bases: TGTGCCAGCAGTAAAGAAGGGGTTAACACTGAAGCTTTCTTT. As protein: CASSKEGVNTEAFF. The chain employs TRBV2 and TRBJ1-1, with D possibly TRBD1 on 5 matching bases. CDR3 length equals 14 residues. V dropped 5 bases and J dropped 2 bases, with 12 bases sitting between them. Germline CDR1 reads SNHLY; CDR2 reads FYNNEI.

V usage is TRBV6-2 or TRBV6-3 and J usage is TRBJ2-7; possible D gene TRBD2, 6 bases. The germline CDR1 and CDR2 sequences are MNHEY and SVGEGT. CDR3 size: 15 residues. Trimming pared 6 bases from V and 2 bases from J, leaving 17 bases between. CDR3 protein: CASSSPGLPTYEQYF. The CDR3 coding sequence is TGTGCCAGCAGCTCACCGGGACTTCCGACCTACGAGCAGTACTTC.

J is TRBJ2-7 and V is TRBV11-3; tentatively, D is TRBD1 (6 bases). Trimming removed 3 bases at V and 5 bases at J, with 11 bases between. CDR1 is SGHNT and CDR2 is YENEEA in the germline V gene. The CDR3 is 13 residues long. CDR3 sequence reads: CASSFRAGDEQYF. The CDR3 DNA is TGTGCCAGCAGCTTTAGGGCAGGGGACGAGCAGTACTTC.

The chain is built from TRBV6-1 and TRBJ2-7, with 7 bases aligning to TRBD1. This CDR3 region has 18 residues. CDR1 and CDR2 from the germline V gene are MNHNS and SASEGT. V gave up 0 bases and J gave up 3 bases; unmatched junction bases: 14. In DNA form, the CDR3 reads TGTGCCAGCAGTGAAGCGAAGGTATCTCTAGGGGGCAGCTACGAGCAGTACTTC. Translated, it gives CASSEAKVSLGGSYEQYF.

The CDR3 protein is CASSLAGRDGEQFF. The CDR3 DNA sequence: TGTGCCAGCAGCTTAGCCGGCAGGGATGGTGAGCAGTTCTTC. This sequence joins TRBV7-2 and TRBJ2-1; D possibly corresponds to TRBD1 (5 bases). CDR1 is SGHTA, CDR2 FQGNSA, per germline. The CDR3 extends over 14 amino acids. The V gene lost 0 bases and the J gene lost 9 bases, with 12 bases spanning the gap.

This rearrangement joins TRBV7-2 to TRBJ2-1; D not resolved. Trimming removed 6 bases from V and 0 bases from J, with 9 bases in between. CDR1 and CDR2 from the germline V gene are SGHTA and FQGNSA. There are 14 residues in the CDR3. The chain's CDR3 is CASSVLSSYNEQFF. CDR3 coding DNA: TGTGCCAGCAGTGTCCTGAGCTCCTACAATGAGCAGTTCTTC.

J is TRBJ2-1 and V is TRBV5-1, with 11 nucleotides matching TRBD2. Germline-derived CDR1 and CDR2 are SGHRS and YFSETQ. Trimming cost V 0 bases and J 3 bases; bases outside gene matches: 2. The CDR3 runs 16 residues. CDR3 residues: CASSLAGLAGYNEQFF. The CDR3 bases are TGCGCCAGCAGCTTGGCCGGACTAGCGGGCTACAATGAGCAGTTCTTC.

The CDR3 DNA reads as TGTGCCAGCAGCGTAGCGTCAGGCTCCTACGAGCAGTACTTC. Its protein product is CASSVASGSYEQYF. The chain employs TRBV9 and TRBJ2-7; D gene ambiguous. The CDR3 is 14 residues long. Trimming cost V 0 bases and J 0 bases, with 7 bases left between them. The germline CDR1 and CDR2 sequences are SGDLS and YYNGEE.

The genes are TRBV7-6 and TRBJ2-2; TRBD1 matches 9 bases. This CDR3 has 15 amino acids. Trimming took 5 bases from V and 7 from J; bases not matched to a gene: 8. Germline V gene sequence: CDR1 SGHVS, CDR2 FNYEAQ. Here the CDR3 DNA reads TGTGCCAGCAGCCCAGGGACAGGGTTCGTCGGGGAGCTGTTTTTT. Its translation: CASSPGTGFVGELFF. Drawing the rest from reference TRBV7-6 and TRBJ2-2, the complete variable domain is GAGVSQSPRYKVTKRGQDVALRCDPISGHVSLYWYRQALGQGPEFLTYFNYEAQQDKSGLPNDRFSAERPEGSISTLTIQRTEQRDSAMYRCASSPGTGFVGELFFGEGSRLTVL.

The chain employs TRBV11-3 and TRBJ2-7, with 8 positions matching TRBD1. With 5 bases clipped from V and 4 bases from J, the junction kept 10 bases outside the gene matches. In germline, CDR1 is SGHNT, CDR2 YENEEA. The CDR3 runs 15 residues. In nucleotides, the CDR3 is TGTGCCAGCAGCCTATCCGGGACAGGTTTATACGAGCAGTACTTC. Translation: CASSLSGTGLYEQYF.

V usage is TRBV5-1 and J usage is TRBJ2-7, with 8 bases fitting TRBD1. Losses at the gene ends were 0 bases for V and 0 bases for J; bases not matched to a gene: 5. This CDR3 contains 16 residues. Germline V CDR1 and CDR2: SGHRS, YFSETQ. In DNA, the CDR3 is TGCGCCAGCAGCTTGGACGGACAGGGTAACTCCTACGAGCAGTACTTC. Translation gives CASSLDGQGNSYEQYF.

The chain uses TRBV5-5 and TRBJ2-3; TRBD2 matches at 10 bases. The germline V gene encodes CDR1 SGHKS and CDR2 YYEKEE (reference sequence). This CDR3 has 14 amino acids. Losses at the gene ends were 4 bases for V and 6 bases for J; bases not matched to a gene: 5. The CDR3 nucleotides read TGTGCCAGCAGCGCGCAGACTAGCGGGGATACGCAGTATTTT. Protein: CASSAQTSGDTQYF.

The chain employs TRBV10-3 and TRBJ2-3; the match to TRBD2 covers 13 bases. J was trimmed by 5 bases and V by 10 bases; bases with no gene match: 9. The CDR3 covers 15 residues. The germline V gene encodes CDR1 ENHRY and CDR2 SYGVKD. CDR3: CATLTSGRAGDTQYF. Here the CDR3 DNA reads TGTGCCACCCTAACTAGCGGGAGGGCCGGAGATACGCAGTATTTT.

The genes are TRBV11-2 and TRBJ2-3; D is undetermined. V was clipped by 4 bases and J by 7 bases, with 3 bases between them. The CDR3 is 10 residues long. Germline V CDR1 and CDR2: SGHAT, FQNNGV. The CDR3 loop reads CASSSYTQYF. The CDR3 DNA reads TGTGCCAGCAGCTCCTATACGCAGTATTTT. Full variable domain (outside the CDR3, taken from reference TRBV11-2 and TRBJ2-3): EAGVAQSPRYKIIEKRQSVAFWCNPISGHATLYWYQQILGQGPKLLIQFQNNGVVDDSQLPKDRFSAERLKGVDSTLKIQPAKLEDSAVYLCASSSYTQYFGPGTRLTVL.